This T cell receptor beta chain originates from a study of early T cells in non-severe SARS-CoV-2 infection (dated by TCRdb to 2020 to 2023). Turning to the overall study: Bulk RNA from unsorted whole blood was used for TCR sequencing, so alpha and beta chains could not be paired.

According to the germline V gene, CDR1 reads SGDLS and CDR2 reads YYNGEE. The V and J ends are trimmed by 0 bases and 0 bases, leaving 12 bases between them. Its CDR3 holds 16 amino acids, cysteine through phenylalanine. Only CDR3 DNA is held: 48 bases, read in frame from base 1. Library creation used 5' RACE. TCRdb shows the sequencer as NextSeq 500. Unique molecular identifiers were attached to individual cDNA molecules in the TCR library protocol so that sequencing error and PCR bias could be corrected. Both TCR alpha and beta chains were sequenced, and tight co-correlation was observed between alpha and beta sequence abundances in each sample. The authors processed their data as follows. Decombinator V4 was used to annotate the V gene, J gene and CDR3 of the TCR sequences. Expanded TCRs were defined as changing significantly between any two time points under a Poisson model with p below 0.0001. TCR abundances were normalised to the total number of TCRs sequenced per sample and expressed as counts per million. TRAV1-2 paired with TRAJ12, TRAJ20 or TRAJ33 defined MAIT TCRs, while TRAV10 paired with TRAJ18 defined iNKT TCRs. VDJdb, accessed 1 November 2021, was searched for CMV, EBV and SARS-CoV-2 annotated TCRs, excluding TCRs annotated for multiple antigens. Using fastp trimming at Q25 and MiXCR clonotype assembly, TCRdb reanalyzed the public sequencing data and kept in-frame beta chains. Records with the same CDR3 protein are collapsed into one entry carrying the most frequent genes and DNA. These V and J calls are TCRdb output, not the study's own analysis. This sample lists around 62,000 distinct CDR3 sequences; less than 5.5% were detected once. The ten largest clones capture 4.9% of the sample.

A case-control design nested within a healthcare worker cohort in London, UK, was used, with weekly nasopharyngeal swab PCR tests and blood sampling performed. Between 23 and 31 March 2020, the week of the UK lockdown, healthcare workers were enrolled and then followed up weekly for as long as 16 weeks. Overall study results and their limits: VDJdb matching was skewed toward anti-spike CD8 responses and likely underestimated virus-specific expansions, missing private and CD4 specificities.

This clonotype was counted only a few times. Its antigen is currently not known. Base quality data are lacking; no much larger clone is found one base away. The chain links TRBV9 with TRBJ1-1, with an unclear D gene assignment. Sequencing was performed on whole blood. This TCR was sampled from an adult who was a healthcare worker with PCR-confirmed SARS-CoV-2 infection or an uninfected control (not recorded which). The CDR3 protein: CASSVALDNLNTEAFF. DNA sequence: TGTGCCAGCAGCGTAGCCCTTGACAACCTGAACACTGAAGCTTTCTTT.